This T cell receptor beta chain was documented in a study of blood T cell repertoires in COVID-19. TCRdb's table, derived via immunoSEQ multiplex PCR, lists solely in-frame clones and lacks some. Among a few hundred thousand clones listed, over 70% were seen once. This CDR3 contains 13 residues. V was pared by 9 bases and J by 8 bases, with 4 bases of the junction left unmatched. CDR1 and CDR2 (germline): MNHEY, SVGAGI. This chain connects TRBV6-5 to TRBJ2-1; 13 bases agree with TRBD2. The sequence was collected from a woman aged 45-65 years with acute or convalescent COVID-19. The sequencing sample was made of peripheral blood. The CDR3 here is CASRTSGRDEQFF. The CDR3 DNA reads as TGTGCCAGTCGGACTAGCGGGAGAGATGAGCAGTTCTTC.